The rows below give T cell receptor beta chains drawn from one sample of a study of T cell clonotyping in hematopoietic cell transplantation. This table comes from immunoSEQ multiplex PCR, and its TCRdb copy is limited to in-frame clones, with some not included. This table has some 17,000 clones, roughly 70% appearing once. Sequencing was performed on peripheral blood mononuclear cells. These TCRs come from a woman aged 55-69 years in good health. Some clones in this sample may be carry-over from other donors' samples. Both conserved end residues are part of each CDR3. Fields, in order: clone size, J gene, D gene, V gene, CDR3 DNA, CDR3 protein. A D gene is named only where the DNA matches it firmly. Size is stated for part of the rows, as once, few or many counts, or as a class when the clone is expanded.

clone_size: once; j_call: TRBJ1-1; d_call: NA; v_call: TRBV28; cdr3_nt: TGTGCCAGCACGACGAGGGACACTGAAGCTTTCTTT; cdr3_aa: CASTTRDTEAFF
clone_size: once; j_call: TRBJ2-5; d_call: TRBD2; v_call: TRBV5-1; cdr3_nt: TGCGCCAGCAGCGGGGGACTAGCGCTGGAGACCCAGTACTTC; cdr3_aa: CASSGGLALETQYF
clone_size: NA; j_call: TRBJ2-7; d_call: TRBD1; v_call: TRBV6-7; cdr3_nt: TGTGCCAGCAGTTACGGCGACAGGACAGGGGATTCCTACGAGCAGTACTTC; cdr3_aa: CASSYGDRTGDSYEQYF
clone_size: NA; j_call: TRBJ2-7; d_call: NA; v_call: TRBV10-3; cdr3_nt: TGTGCCATCAGTGAGTCTGAGGTCCACGAGCAGTACTTC; cdr3_aa: CAISESEVHEQYF
clone_size: NA; j_call: TRBJ1-2; d_call: TRBD1; v_call: TRBV6-5; cdr3_nt: TGTGCCAGCAGTTACCACAACACAGGGGGGGGCTACACCTTC; cdr3_aa: CASSYHNTGGGYTF
clone_size: once; j_call: TRBJ2-5; d_call: NA; v_call: TRBV19; cdr3_nt: TGTGCCAGTAGTATGGATCTAGTGGGGGGAGAGACCCAGTACTTC; cdr3_aa: CASSMDLVGGETQYF
clone_size: NA; j_call: TRBJ2-7; d_call: NA; v_call: TRBV6-6; cdr3_nt: TGTGCCAGCAGCCCCTCACGGGGCCCCTACGAGCAGTACTTC; cdr3_aa: CASSPSRGPYEQYF
clone_size: NA; j_call: TRBJ2-2; d_call: NA; v_call: TRBV6-4; cdr3_nt: TGTGCCAGCAGTGACTCTTTCACCGGGGAGCTGTTTTTT; cdr3_aa: CASSDSFTGELFF
clone_size: NA; j_call: TRBJ2-5; d_call: NA; v_call: TRBV28; cdr3_nt: TGTGCCAGCAGTTTACCGGGGCCACAAGAGACCCAGTACTTC; cdr3_aa: CASSLPGPQETQYF
clone_size: NA; j_call: TRBJ1-2; d_call: NA; v_call: TRBV4-1; cdr3_nt: TGCGCCAGCAGCCACCGATATGGCTACACCTTC; cdr3_aa: CASSHRYGYTF
clone_size: medium-sized; j_call: TRBJ2-2; d_call: NA; v_call: TRBV5-6; cdr3_nt: TGTGCCAGCAGCTGGAGTTCCGGGGAGCTGTTTTTT; cdr3_aa: CASSWSSGELFF
clone_size: NA; j_call: TRBJ2-7; d_call: NA; v_call: TRBV2; cdr3_nt: TGTGCCAGCAGTCTAGCTGGATACGAGCAGTACTTC; cdr3_aa: CASSLAGYEQYF
clone_size: NA; j_call: TRBJ1-1; d_call: NA; v_call: TRBV6-5; cdr3_nt: TGTGCCAGCAGTTACTCGTCGGGGTTGAACACTGAAGCTTTCTTT; cdr3_aa: CASSYSSGLNTEAFF
clone_size: NA; j_call: TRBJ1-2; d_call: NA; v_call: TRBV27; cdr3_nt: TGTGCCAGCAGTCCCTCGGGGGGCGCATATGGCTACACCTTC; cdr3_aa: CASSPSGGAYGYTF